Listed here are 28 T cell receptor beta chains from one sample, sequenced in a study of T cell changes during pregnancy in multiple sclerosis. Clones were sequenced by immunoSEQ multiplex PCR, and TCRdb holds only the in-frame ones, with some missing. This sample yields tens of thousands of clones, of which roughly 92% are seen a single time; just under 0.75% belongs to the top ten. The specimen comprised CD4+ T cells from peripheral blood mononuclear cells, sampled in the third trimester of pregnancy. The origin of the receptors is a female donor with multiple sclerosis, enrolled in a pregnancy study.

The chain carries TRBV4-3 and TRBJ1-5; a possible D gene is TRBD1 (5 bases). Germline V gene data show CDR1 as LGHNA and CDR2 as YSLEER. V lost 4 bases, J lost 0 bases, and 10 bases lay in between. CDR3 length: 15 residues. This CDR3 is CASSPTVDSNQPQHF. The CDR3 DNA reads TGCGCCAGCAGCCCGACAGTAGATAGCAATCAGCCCCAGCATTTT.

Here the CDR3 DNA reads TGCGCCAGCAGCCAAGAGGTCAGATTCCCCTATAATTCACCCCTCCACTTT. It encodes CASSQEVRFPYNSPLHF. The chain recombines TRBV4-3 with TRBJ1-6; D gene uncertain. This CDR3 has 17 amino acids. Trimming shortened V by 0 bases and J by 2 bases, and 11 bases separated the two germline ends. Looked up from germline, CDR1 is LGHNA and CDR2 is YSLEER.

The chain links TRBV9 to TRBJ2-7; TRBD2 matches at 9 bases. Germline CDR1 and CDR2: SGDLS and YYNGEE. This CDR3 comprises 15 residues. Unmatched junction bases numbered 2, after V lost 1 base and J lost 0 bases. Here the CDR3 DNA reads TGTGCCAGCAGCGTACTAGCGGGGAGCTCCTACGAGCAGTACTTC. Its protein is CASSVLAGSSYEQYF. Drawing the rest from reference TRBV9 and TRBJ2-7, the complete variable domain is DSGVTQTPKHLITATGQRVTLRCSPRSGDLSVYWYQQSLDQGLQFLIQYYNGEERAKGNILERFSAQQFPDLHSELNLSSLELGDSALYFCASSVLAGSSYEQYFGPGTRLTVT.

The chain is built from TRBV6-1 and TRBJ1-1; D gene unclear. CDR3 length equals 14 residues. V gave up 2 bases and J gave up 3 bases, with 10 bases separating them. Germline V gene sequence: CDR1 MNHNS, CDR2 SASEGT. The CDR3, as DNA: TGTGCCAGCAGTGAAAGGGCGGGAGACACTGAAGCTTTCTTT. Protein sequence: CASSERAGDTEAFF.

This sequence joins TRBV27 and TRBJ2-1; D perhaps matches TRBD2 (7 bases). The CDR3 has 15 residues. Germline V gene lookup returns CDR1 MNHEY and CDR2 SMNVEV (reference sequence). Trimming cost V 6 bases and J 4 bases, with 16 bases left between them. This chain's CDR3 is CASRVGGGGYNEQFF. The CDR3 DNA sequence: TGTGCCAGCAGGGTAGGGGGAGGGGGTTACAATGAGCAGTTCTTC.

The rearrangement uses TRBV11-3 and TRBJ2-1; 7 bases map to TRBD1. The germline V gene has CDR1 SGHNT and CDR2 YENEEA. The CDR3 is made up of 14 amino acids. The J segment lost 7 bases and the V segment lost 4 bases, leaving 7 bases of the junction unmatched. This CDR3 is CASSYRDRINEQFF. CDR3 DNA sequence: TGTGCCAGCAGCTACCGGGACAGAATAAATGAGCAGTTCTTC.

This chain connects TRBV19 to TRBJ1-5; tentative D call: TRBD1 (6 bases). The CDR3 is 14 amino acids. V gave up 1 base and J gave up 4 bases, with 8 bases separating them. CDR1 is LNHDA and CDR2 is SQIVND in the germline V gene (reference sequence). The CDR3 here is CASSIVGANQPQHF. The CDR3 DNA reads as TGTGCCAGTAGTATAGTGGGGGCTAATCAGCCCCAGCATTTT.

V usage is TRBV7-2 and J usage is TRBJ1-2, with 9 positions matching TRBD1. V gave up 3 bases and J gave up 5 bases; unmatched junction bases: 4. This CDR3 region has 14 residues. CDR1 and CDR2 from the germline V gene are SGHTA and FQGNSA. The CDR3 reads CASSFDRGEYGYTF. The CDR3 DNA sequence: TGTGCCAGCAGCTTCGACAGGGGGGAGTATGGCTACACCTTC. Variable domain in full (rest from reference TRBV7-2 and TRBJ1-2): GAGVSQSPSNKVTEKGKDVELRCDPISGHTALYWYRQSLGQGLEFLIYFQGNSAPDKSGLPSDRFSAERTGGSVSTLTIQRTQQEDSAVYLCASSFDRGEYGYTFGSGTRLTVV.

With respect to this clone: Other DNA sequences from this sample encode an identical CDR3 as well. The chain uses TRBV10-2 and TRBJ1-5; 8 bases line up with TRBD1. Per the germline V gene, CDR1 is WSHSY and CDR2 is SAAADI. The CDR3 sequence is 13 residues long. After removal of 6 bases from V and 6 bases from J, the junction contained 4 bases not matched to a gene. CDR3 sequence reads: CASSRQGSQPQHF. The CDR3 DNA is TGCGCCAGCAGCCGACAGGGGTCTCAGCCCCAGCATTTT.

The chain couples TRBV6-5 to TRBJ1-1; 7 bases agree with TRBD1. CDR3 length: 14 residues. J was trimmed by 0 bases and V by 6 bases; bases with no gene match: 4. Per germline, CDR1 MNHEY and CDR2 SVGAGI. The CDR3 nucleotides are TGTGCCAGCAGATGGGACAGCCTGAACACTGAAGCTTTCTTT. This codes for CASRWDSLNTEAFF.

The genes are TRBV19 and TRBJ2-4, with TRBD2 matching over 7 bases. With 5 bases clipped from V and 7 bases from J, the junction kept 11 bases outside the gene matches. The germline V gene encodes CDR1 LNHDA and CDR2 SQIVND (reference sequence). The CDR3 covers 15 residues. The CDR3 sequence is CASSPRGWRENIQYF. The CDR3 DNA sequence: TGTGCCAGTAGTCCCCGGGGGTGGCGGGAGAACATTCAGTACTTC.

This sequence joins TRBV5-6 and TRBJ2-3, with 9 bases lining up with TRBD1. The CDR3 has 15 amino acids. The J segment lost 4 bases and the V segment lost 4 bases, leaving 7 bases of the junction unmatched. The germline V gene encodes CDR1 SGHDT and CDR2 YYEEEE. The CDR3 here is CASSPGTGSPDTQYF. The CDR3 DNA sequence: TGTGCCAGCAGCCCCGGGACAGGGTCCCCAGATACGCAGTATTTT.

The gene calls are TRBV6-1 and TRBJ2-7; D possibly corresponds to TRBD2 (6 bases). The CDR3 runs to 15 residues. The V end was cut by 3 bases, the J end by 3 bases, with 15 bases between. Germline V gene lookup returns CDR1 MNHNS and CDR2 SASEGT. This CDR3 reads CASSDSGLTFYEQYF. CDR3 in DNA: TGTGCCAGCAGTGATTCGGGACTGACTTTCTACGAGCAGTACTTC.

The rearrangement joins TRBV7-2 to TRBJ1-6; D perhaps matches TRBD1 (5 bases). The CDR3 has 17 amino acids. Deletions cut 3 bases from V and 9 bases from J, with 21 bases between. Germline V lookup: CDR1 SGHTA, CDR2 FQGNSA. The chain's CDR3 is CASSFGPVSGLGSPLHF. In DNA form, the CDR3 reads TGTGCCAGCAGCTTCGGGCCCGTCTCAGGGCTAGGTTCACCCCTCCACTTT.

This chain joins TRBV21-1 and TRBJ2-1; the table assigns TRBD1, which was not confirmed against the DNA. TRBV21-1 corresponds to a pseudogene. This CDR3 region has 14 residues. The CDR3 sequence: CATGGDRGRNEQFF. For the CDR3, the DNA is TGTGCCACCGGTGGGGACAGGGGGCGTAATGAGCAGTTCTTC.

V and J are TRBV5-6 and TRBJ1-2, with a weak D call TRBD1 (6 bases). Trimming pared 4 bases from V and 2 bases from J, leaving 12 bases between. This CDR3 comprises 14 residues. Germline assignment: CDR1 SGHDT and CDR2 YYEEEE. The chain's CDR3 is CASSPDRTNYGYTF. The CDR3 nucleotides read TGTGCCAGCAGCCCCGACAGGACCAACTATGGCTACACCTTC.

This chain uses TRBV7-2 with TRBJ2-1; D ambiguous. The CDR3 consists of 11 residues. Trimming left V 4 bases short and J 10 bases short, with 8 bases between. CDR1 and CDR2 (germline): SGHTA, FQGNSA. The CDR3, as DNA: TGTGCCAGCAGCTACCTATCCGAGCAGTTCTTC. This codes for CASSYLSEQFF.

The chain has TRBV5-1 and TRBJ1-5, with D possibly TRBD1 on 5 matching bases. CDR3 length equals 15 residues. Germline CDR1 and CDR2: SGHRS and YFSETQ. The V end lost 0 bases, the J end lost 1 base, and 8 bases lay between the germline ends. CDR3 DNA sequence: TGCGCCAGCAGCTTGGAAGGGGCGAGCAATCAGCCCCAGCATTTT. Translating gives CASSLEGASNQPQHF. The complete variable domain, with remaining parts taken from reference TRBV5-1 and TRBJ1-5, reads KAGVTQTPRYLIKTRGQQVTLSCSPISGHRSVSWYQQTPGQGLQFLFEYFSETQRNKGNFPGRFSGRQFSNSRSEMNVSTLELGDSALYLCASSLEGASNQPQHFGDGTRLSIL.

V gene TRBV6-5 combines with J gene TRBJ1-4; the match to TRBD1 covers 10 bases. The trim removed 6 bases at V and 6 bases at J, leaving 4 bases unmatched. The CDR3 sequence is 14 residues long. Germline V gene data show CDR1 as MNHEY and CDR2 as SVGAGI. Written as DNA, the CDR3 is TGTGCCAGCAGGCGGACAGGGGGGGATGAAAAACTGTTTTTT. Translating it yields CASRRTGGDEKLFF.

This chain's CDR3 is CASSRPAGVRAEAFF. CDR3 DNA sequence: TGTGCCAGCTCCCGACCGGCGGGGGTACGGGCGGAAGCTTTCTTT. The chain is built from TRBV7-9 and TRBJ1-1, with a weak D call TRBD1 (5 bases). The V end lost 8 bases, the J end lost 8 bases, and 24 bases lay between the germline ends. The germline V gene encodes CDR1 SEHNR and CDR2 FQNEAQ (reference sequence). The CDR3 runs to 15 residues.

This chain uses TRBV21-1 with TRBJ2-5; the table's D call, TRBD2, has no DNA check behind it. TRBV21-1 constitutes a pseudogene. The CDR3 is 15 amino acids. CDR3 in amino acids: CASSKRNGQRETQYF. The CDR3 DNA reads TGTGCCAGCAGCAAACGGAACGGCCAGCGAGAGACCCAGTACTTC.

The chain has TRBV18 and TRBJ2-7, with 7 nucleotides matching TRBD1. Trimming removed 4 bases from V and 5 bases from J; junction bases left unmatched: 8. This CDR3 comprises 14 residues. Germline-derived CDR1 and CDR2 are KGHSH and LQKENI. The CDR3 spells CASSRRQGGNEQYF. The DNA for the CDR3 is TGTGCCAGCTCACGACGACAGGGTGGCAACGAGCAGTACTTC.

The chain uses TRBV6-6 and TRBJ1-2, with D maybe TRBD1 (5 bases). Germline assignment: CDR1 MNHNY and CDR2 SVGAGI (reference sequence). The CDR3 is 16 residues long. Trimming removed 0 bases at V and 3 bases at J, with 14 bases between. DNA of the CDR3: TGTGCCAGCAGTTACTCGTTTACGGGACTGGACTATGGCTACACCTTC. Its protein product is CASSYSFTGLDYGYTF.

The chain uses TRBV18 and TRBJ2-1; 13 bases are a match to TRBD2. This CDR3 is built from 17 residues. Trimming removed 5 bases from V and 6 bases from J; junction bases left unmatched: 10. CDR1 and CDR2 from the germline V gene are KGHSH and LQKENI. The CDR3 DNA reads as TGTGCCAGCTCAAGTGTCGGGACTAGCGGGGCTGGCAATGAGCAGTTCTTC. This codes for CASSSVGTSGAGNEQFF.

The CDR3 sequence is CASSLAAGGNQPQHF. DNA for the CDR3: TGTGCCAGCAGCTTAGCGGCCGGGGGGAATCAGCCCCAGCATTTT. This chain joins TRBV7-2 and TRBJ1-5, with D perhaps TRBD1 (5 bases). Germline CDR1 and CDR2: SGHTA and FQGNSA. The CDR3 is made up of 15 amino acids. Trimming stripped 0 bases from V and 4 bases from J, with 10 bases between. The variable domain in full, completed from reference TRBV7-2 and TRBJ1-5, reads GAGVSQSPSNKVTEKGKDVELRCDPISGHTALYWYRQSLGQGLEFLIYFQGNSAPDKSGLPSDRFSAERTGGSVSTLTIQRTQQEDSAVYLCASSLAAGGNQPQHFGDGTRLSIL.

The gene calls are TRBV5-4 and TRBJ1-6; perhaps TRBD1 as D (6 bases). The germline V gene has CDR1 SGHNT and CDR2 YYREEE (reference sequence). V was trimmed by 2 bases and J by 0 bases, leaving 18 bases between them. The CDR3 has 19 amino acids. The DNA of the CDR3 is TGTGCCAGCAGCTTTAAGACAGGCGCCGTTAGCTCCTATAATTCACCCCTCCACTTT. Translated, it gives CASSFKTGAVSSYNSPLHF.

J is TRBJ1-1 and V is TRBV7-9, with a possible D match to TRBD1 (6 bases). Deletions cut 1 base from V and 0 bases from J, with 15 bases between. Germline assignment: CDR1 SEHNR and CDR2 FQNEAQ (reference sequence). CDR3 size: 17 residues. The CDR3 DNA reads TGTGCCAGCAGCTTAGAGCTAACAGGGAACATGAACACTGAAGCTTTCTTT. Its translation: CASSLELTGNMNTEAFF.

V usage is TRBV2 and J usage is TRBJ2-1; D is possibly TRBD2 (6 bases). Germline values: CDR1 SNHLY, CDR2 FYNNEI. V dropped 8 bases and J dropped 9 bases, with 11 bases sitting between them. The CDR3 spans 11 residues. The CDR3 DNA reads as TGTGCCAGCGGATCCGGGGGTGAGCAGTTCTTC. Translated, it gives CASGSGGEQFF.